A selection of T cell receptor beta chains follows, all from one sample in a study of technical replicates of blood from several donors. TCRdb's copy holds only in-frame clones and misses some; the assay was immunoSEQ multiplex PCR. The sample shows under 95,000 clones, just under 95% of them seen only once. The sample was T cells isolated from PBMCs. The receptor source for this set is a human donor in good health. The CDR3 runs from the conserved cysteine through the conserved F or W. D genes are given only for firm matches. Clone size is stated in some rows and not others, as once, few, many or a class when expanded.

V gene	D gene	clone size	J gene	CDR3 protein	CDR3 DNA
TRBV9	-	once	TRBJ1-1	CASSVGDTYQAFF	TGTGCCAGCAGCGTAGGAGACACATACCAAGCTTTCTTT
TRBV5-4	TRBD2	-	TRBJ2-1	CASTARGGNYNEQFF	TGTGCCAGCACGGCTCGGGGGGGTAACTACAATGAGCAGTTCTTC
TRBV27	TRBD2	-	TRBJ2-7	CASSLAGDSSYEQYF	TGTGCCAGCAGTTTAGCGGGAGATTCCTCCTACGAGCAGTACTTC
TRBV19	-	-	TRBJ1-5	CASSFPGTNNQPQHF	TGTGCCAGTAGTTTTCCGGGTACCAACAATCAGCCCCAGCATTTT
TRBV2	-	-	TRBJ1-2	CASSEGSCYF	TGTGCCAGCAGTGAAGGTTCCTGTTACTTC
TRBV5-4	TRBD2	-	TRBJ2-3	CASSFAGVTADTQYF	TGTGCCAGCAGCTTCGCGGGGGTAACGGCGGATACGCAGTATTTT
TRBV7-6	TRBD1	-	TRBJ1-5	CASSLERDSGNQPQHF	TGTGCCAGCAGCTTAGAAAGGGACAGCGGCAATCAGCCCCAGCATTTT
TRBV15	-	-	TRBJ2-7	CAVSTEDGYEQYF	TGTGCCGTTTCGACAGAAGACGGATACGAGCAGTACTTC
TRBV7-9	-	-	TRBJ1-2	CASSLGGGGYTF	TGTGCCAGCAGCTTAGGGGGGGGAGGCTACACCTTC
TRBV5-1	TRBD1	-	TRBJ1-1	CASSLGDRENTEAFF	TGCGCCAGCAGCTTAGGGGACAGGGAGAACACTGAAGCTTTCTTT